These 32 T cell receptor beta chains originate from one sample sequenced in a study of T cell responses to AZD1222 COVID-19 vaccine. Sequencing used immunoSEQ multiplex PCR; TCRdb keeps in-frame clones, though not all of them. The table shows 90,000 to 150,000 clones, with about 89% occurring only once. The material was peripheral blood, obtained on day 0 of AZD1222 vaccination. These receptor sequences come from an adult in good health.

This clone was seen just once. The V and J genes are TRBV5-1 and TRBJ1-1, with TRBD1 matching 12 bases. The germline CDR1 and CDR2 sequences are SGHRS and YFSETQ. Trimming removed 4 bases from V and 0 bases from J; junction bases left unmatched: 4. This CDR3 has 16 amino acids. The DNA of the CDR3 is TGCGCCAGCAGCAGGGGGACAGGGGGCTTGAACACTGAAGCTTTCTTT. Translation gives CASSRGTGGLNTEAFF.

V and J are TRBV3-1 (or the pseudogene TRBV3-2) and TRBJ1-5; D is perhaps TRBD1 (6 bases). CDR1 is LGHDT and CDR2 is YNNKEL in the germline V gene (reference sequence). Between the trimmed V and J ends, which lost 0 bases and 0 bases, there was a span of 27 bases. This CDR3 has 22 residues. This CDR3 reads CASSQEGIGGRGAVYSNQPQHF. CDR3 coding DNA: TGTGCCAGCAGCCAAGAGGGTATCGGAGGCAGGGGAGCCGTCTATAGCAATCAGCCCCAGCATTTT.

This clone was found once. The rearrangement joins TRBV3-1 (or the pseudogene TRBV3-2) to TRBJ1-2, with TRBD1 identical over 10 bases. The CDR3 extends over 17 amino acids. From germline, CDR1 is LGHDT and CDR2 YNNKEL (reference sequence). Trimming at V came to 4 bases and at J to 8 bases, leaving 16 bases not matched to a gene. The CDR3 reads CASSRGSMRQGAQGYTF. In nucleotides, the CDR3 is TGTGCCAGCAGCCGGGGAAGTATGAGACAGGGGGCTCAGGGCTACACCTTC.

The genes are TRBV18 and TRBJ1-2; tentative D call: TRBD1 (6 bases). V lost 0 bases and J lost 3, with 11 bases in between. Germline values: CDR1 KGHSH, CDR2 LQKENI. The CDR3 runs to 15 residues. CDR3 nucleotides: TGTGCCAGCTCACCACCGAGGGGGGCCGACTATGGCTACACCTTC. This translates into CASSPPRGADYGYTF.

This clone was recorded a few times. This rearrangement joins TRBV15 to TRBJ2-2; D could derive from TRBD1 or TRBD2 (5 bases each). The length of the CDR3 is 14 residues. V lost 1 base and J 6 bases, leaving 9 bases between the germline ends. Per the germline V gene, CDR1 is LNHNV and CDR2 is YYDKDF (reference sequence). The CDR3 nucleotides are TGTGCCACCAGCAGAGTCAGGGACGCCGGGGAGCTGTTTTTT. The encoded protein is CATSRVRDAGELFF.

The V gene is TRBV28, the J gene TRBJ1-5, with TRBD1 identical over 10 bases. Germline CDR1 MDHEN, CDR2 SYDVKM. This CDR3 has 15 residues. The V and J ends lost 7 bases and 6 bases, in that order; junction bases with no gene match: 9. This CDR3 is CASNLGQGRPQPQHF. DNA of the CDR3: TGTGCCAGCAACCTGGGACAGGGGAGGCCTCAGCCCCAGCATTTT.

This clone was recorded once. The chain links TRBV3-1 (or the pseudogene TRBV3-2) to TRBJ1-2, with a tentative D call TRBD1 (5 bases). Trimming removed 2 bases from V and 4 bases from J, with 14 bases in between. The CDR3 consists of 15 residues. In germline, CDR1 is LGHDT, CDR2 YNNKEL (reference sequence). The CDR3 sequence is CASSQSTRQSYGYTF. The CDR3 coding sequence is TGTGCCAGCAGCCAATCGACTCGACAGAGCTATGGCTACACCTTC.

The table lists this clone with a count of one. J is TRBJ2-2 and V is TRBV11-2; 8 nucleotides align to TRBD2. CDR3 size: 16 residues. The germline gives CDR1 SGHAT, CDR2 FQNNGV. Germline trimming cut 1 base from V and 6 bases from J; bases unmatched to any gene: 7. The CDR3 DNA sequence: TGTGCCAGCAGCTTAGTAGCGGGATGGAAGGCCGGGGAGCTGTTTTTT. Translated: CASSLVAGWKAGELFF.

The chain has TRBV9 and TRBJ2-1; maybe TRBD1 (5 bases). With 0 bases removed from V and 6 bases from J, the gap between germline ends came to 13 bases. The CDR3 is 15 amino acids. CDR1 is SGDLS, CDR2 YYNGEE, per germline. The CDR3 nucleotides read TGTGCCAGCAGCGTAGGACTTCAGGGTGCCAATGAGCAGTTCTTC. This encodes CASSVGLQGANEQFF.

This chain joins TRBV9 and TRBJ1-4; possible D gene TRBD1, 6 bases. The V end lost 4 bases, the J end lost 3 bases, and 7 bases lay between the germline ends. CDR3 size: 13 residues. Germline CDR1 is SGDLS and CDR2 is YYNGEE. The CDR3 DNA reads as TGTGCCAGCAGCAGGACAGCTAATGAAAAACTGTTTTTT. Translated, it gives CASSRTANEKLFF.

This chain uses TRBV28 with TRBJ1-2, with 8 bases aligning to TRBD1. The germline CDR1 and CDR2 sequences are MDHEN and SYDVKM. V gave up 6 bases and J gave up 5 bases; unmatched junction bases: 8. The CDR3 sequence is 14 residues long. CDR3 residues: CASRPTGGTYGYTF. The CDR3 DNA follows: TGTGCCAGCAGACCAACAGGGGGGACGTATGGCTACACCTTC.

J is TRBJ2-3 and V is TRBV30, with 11 positions matching TRBD1. This CDR3 is built from 14 residues. Unmatched junction bases numbered 1, after V lost 0 bases and J lost 5 bases. In germline, CDR1 is GTSNPN, CDR2 SVGIG (reference sequence). This CDR3 reads CAWSVGTGGDTQYF. CDR3 bases: TGTGCCTGGAGTGTAGGGACAGGGGGAGATACGCAGTATTTT.

The V call is TRBV6-5, the J call TRBJ2-2, with D maybe TRBD2 (6 bases). Germline CDR1 reads MNHEY; CDR2 reads SVGAGI. The CDR3 is 15 amino acids. V lost 5 bases, J lost 1 base, and 11 bases lay in between. The CDR3 sequence: CASSPWDLNTGELFF. The CDR3 DNA sequence: TGTGCCAGCAGTCCCTGGGACTTGAACACCGGGGAGCTGTTTTTT.

As to this clone: This same CDR3 is encoded by further DNA sequences in the sample. The chain has TRBV7-8 and TRBJ1-2, with a tentative D call TRBD1 (6 bases). CDR3 length: 13 residues. V was clipped by 3 bases and J by 2 bases, with 7 bases between them. CDR1 SGHVS and CDR2 FQNEAQ come from the germline V gene. This CDR3 reads CASSFDRNYGYTF. The CDR3 DNA follows: TGTGCCAGCAGCTTCGACAGGAACTATGGCTACACCTTC.

The rearrangement links TRBV18 to TRBJ1-3, with a weak D call TRBD1 (6 bases). This CDR3 has 15 amino acids. Germline CDR1 KGHSH, CDR2 LQKENI. The V gene lost 6 bases and the J gene lost 2 bases, with 14 bases spanning the gap. CDR3 nucleotide sequence: TGTGCCAGCTCGCAAACAGGGAACGCTGGAAACACCATATATTTT. Encoded protein: CASSQTGNAGNTIYF.

This clone is a singleton in its sample. The chain couples TRBV4-2 to TRBJ1-5; D is uncertain. The CDR3 loop spans 13 amino acids. V gave up 3 bases and J gave up 5 bases, with 8 bases separating them. From germline, CDR1 is LGHNA and CDR2 YNFKEQ. CDR3 sequence: CASSQGRDQPQHF. For the CDR3, the DNA is TGTGCCAGCAGCCAGGGTAGGGATCAGCCCCAGCATTTT.

There are a few counts of this clone. The J gene is TRBJ1-4, the V gene TRBV12-5; a weak D match, TRBD1 (5 bases). Trimming removed 1 base from V and 6 bases from J, with 21 bases in between. Per germline, CDR1 LGHNT and CDR2 FRNRAP. This CDR3 is built from 18 residues. CDR3 residues: CASGLDKMWGREDEKLFF. The CDR3 DNA is TGTGCTAGTGGTTTGGACAAAATGTGGGGCCGGGAGGATGAAAAACTGTTTTTT.

This chain uses TRBV6-5 with TRBJ1-2; TRBD1 is a possible D gene (6 bases). This CDR3 spans 13 amino acids. Germline lookup yields CDR1 MNHEY and CDR2 SVGAGI. Trimming took 5 bases from V and 8 from J, leaving 15 bases between them. DNA of the CDR3: TGTGCCAGCAGTCACCGACAGGCGGGCGGCTACACCTTC. This translates into CASSHRQAGGYTF.

This clone was seen a handful of times. The chain couples TRBV2 to TRBJ1-5; 8 bases agree with TRBD1. Germline trimming cut 5 bases from V and 5 bases from J; bases unmatched to any gene: 5. This CDR3 is built from 14 residues. Looked up from germline, CDR1 is SNHLY and CDR2 is FYNNEI. Written as DNA, the CDR3 is TGTGCCAGCAGTAGCAGGGGGCGGGATCAGCCCCAGCATTTT. This encodes CASSSRGRDQPQHF.

This clone was found a few times. CDR3 DNA: TGTGCCAGCAGACATGACCAGGGAGGTACCGGGGAGCTGTTTTTT. Its protein is CASRHDQGGTGELFF. This sequence joins TRBV5-4 and TRBJ2-2, with a tentative D call TRBD2 (6 bases). The germline V gene has CDR1 SGHNT and CDR2 YYREEE (reference sequence). The CDR3 loop spans 15 amino acids. V shed 5 bases and J shed 5 bases, with 16 bases lying between them.

This chain links TRBV18 with TRBJ1-3; a possible D gene is TRBD1 (6 bases). The CDR3 spans 14 residues. V lost 3 bases, J lost 4 bases, and 10 bases lay in between. The V gene's germline CDR1 is KGHSH and CDR2 LQKENI. CDR3 nucleotides: TGTGCCAGCTCACCGACGGGACAAGGAAACACCATATATTTT. Residues: CASSPTGQGNTIYF.

The CDR3 region has the DNA TGTGCCAGTAGTACTCTTCCCGGCGGACTCCGCGCCAGCTACTCTGGAAACACCATATATTTT. Its protein product is CASSTLPGGLRASYSGNTIYF. V gene TRBV19 combines with J gene TRBJ1-3; D ambiguous. This CDR3 has 21 residues. The V gene lost 4 bases and the J gene lost 0 bases, with 28 bases spanning the gap. CDR1 is LNHDA, CDR2 SQIVND, per germline (reference sequence).

This chain uses TRBV5-4 with TRBJ2-2, with D perhaps matching TRBD1 (5 bases). The CDR3 totals 12 residues. Germline CDR1 and CDR2: SGHNT and YYREEE (reference sequence). V lost 4 bases, J lost 7 bases, and 8 bases lay in between. The CDR3 reads CASSDRGGELFF. For the CDR3, the DNA is TGTGCCAGCAGCGACAGAGGCGGGGAGCTGTTTTTT. Full variable domain (rest looked up from reference TRBV5-4 and TRBJ2-2): ETGVTQSPTHLIKTRGQQVTLRCSSQSGHNTVSWYQQALGQGPQFIFQYYREEENGRGNFPPRFSGLQFPNYSSELNVNALELDDSALYLCASSDRGGELFFGEGSRLTVL.

The V call is TRBV2, the J call TRBJ1-2; D uncertain. The CDR3 has 13 amino acids. V was clipped by 5 bases and J by 3 bases, with 10 bases between them. The germline V gene encodes CDR1 SNHLY and CDR2 FYNNEI. CDR3 bases: TGTGCCAGCAGTTGGGAGAACGACTATGGCTACACCTTC. This translates into CASSWENDYGYTF. The entire variable domain, with the rest obtained from reference TRBV2 and TRBJ1-2, is as follows: EPEVTQTPSHQVTQMGQEVILRCVPISNHLYFYWYRQILGQKVEFLVSFYNNEISEKSEIFDDQFSVERPDGSNFTLKIRSTKLEDSAMYFCASSWENDYGYTFGSGTRLTVV.

The chain uses TRBV9 and TRBJ2-5; TRBD2 agrees at 7 bases. The CDR3 contains 16 residues. Germline V gives CDR1 SGDLS, CDR2 YYNGEE. The J segment lost 5 bases and the V segment lost 4 bases, leaving 14 bases of the junction unmatched. The CDR3 DNA is TGTGCCAGCAGCTCCCTAGGGGCGGGAGTGGGGGAGACCCAGTACTTC. Translated: CASSSLGAGVGETQYF.

The chain links TRBV3-1 (or the pseudogene TRBV3-2) to TRBJ2-2; unclear D gene. V lost 7 bases, J lost 1 base, and 7 bases lay in between. The CDR3 contains 13 residues. The germline V gene encodes CDR1 LGHDT and CDR2 YNNKEL (reference sequence). The CDR3 DNA sequence: TGTGCCAGCATTTCTGGGAACACCGGGGAGCTGTTTTTT. Amino acid sequence: CASISGNTGELFF.

This chain's CDR3 is CASSLTRSWDAGELFF. The DNA of the CDR3 is TGTGCCAGCAGTTTAACGAGGTCTTGGGACGCCGGGGAGCTGTTTTTT. The chain is built from TRBV28 and TRBJ2-2; possibly TRBD1 or TRBD2 for D (5 bases each). CDR1 MDHEN and CDR2 SYDVKM come from the germline V gene. The CDR3 spans 16 residues. V gave up 2 bases and J gave up 6 bases, with 16 bases separating them.

The DNA for the CDR3 is TGTGCCAGCAGCTGGGAAGGGGGAAGCTATGGCTACACCTTC. Amino acid sequence: CASSWEGGSYGYTF. The rearrangement joins TRBV7-9 to TRBJ1-2; D is perhaps TRBD1 (6 bases). V gave up 4 bases and J gave up 4 bases, with 13 bases separating them. This CDR3 contains 14 residues. The germline V gene encodes CDR1 SEHNR and CDR2 FQNEAQ (reference sequence).

The genes are TRBV19 and TRBJ1-1; D gene uncertain. The CDR3 covers 12 residues. In germline, CDR1 is LNHDA, CDR2 SQIVND (reference sequence). V was cut by 2 bases and J by 3 bases, with 4 bases left in between. The CDR3 bases are TGTGCCAGTAGTATAAGGGACACTGAAGCTTTCTTT. This translates into CASSIRDTEAFF.

CDR3 sequence: CATFDSGDGYTF. CDR3 DNA sequence: TGTGCCACCTTCGACAGTGGGGATGGCTACACCTTC. The genes are TRBV7-6 and TRBJ1-2; weak D call: TRBD1 (5 bases). Between the trimmed V and J ends, which lost 10 bases and 6 bases, there was a span of 15 bases. The CDR3 loop spans 12 amino acids. From germline, CDR1 is SGHVS and CDR2 FNYEAQ.

The chain couples TRBV7-9 to TRBJ2-1, with 7 bases matching TRBD1. Germline CDR1 and CDR2: SEHNR and FQNEAQ (reference sequence). The CDR3 sequence is 16 residues long. V was pared by 5 bases and J by 0 bases, with 7 bases of the junction left unmatched. The CDR3 sequence is CASSDRERSSYNEQFF. Written as DNA, the CDR3 is TGTGCCAGCAGCGACAGGGAGAGAAGCTCCTACAATGAGCAGTTCTTC.

This clone has only a few counts. The chain recombines TRBV18 with TRBJ1-1; D gene ambiguous. There are 15 residues in the CDR3. Trimming pared 4 bases from V and 3 bases from J, leaving 15 bases between. From germline, CDR1 is KGHSH and CDR2 LQKENI. CDR3 loop: CASSLGSARDTEAFF. In DNA form, the CDR3 reads TGTGCCAGCTCACTTGGTTCGGCGAGAGACACTGAAGCTTTCTTT.